The 14 T cell receptor beta chains below come from one sample, sequenced in a study of metastatic and nonmetastatic thyroid tumors. Each patient went into thyroid surgery without having received any treatment. TCRdb re-called the PCR reads via MiXCR. This table has some 86,000 clones, 12% appearing once. Sequencing used tumor tissue. Source of these receptors: a female donor with papillary thyroid cancer or a benign thyroid nodule (not recorded which). Some clones in this sample may be carry-over from other donors' samples.

This clone was recorded at least ten times. The rearrangement links TRBV30 to TRBJ2-5; tentative D call: TRBD2 (6 bases). There are 12 residues in the CDR3. Germline V gene data show CDR1 as GTSNPN and CDR2 as SVGIG (reference sequence). Trimming stripped 0 bases from V and 5 bases from J, with 7 bases between. The CDR3 DNA is TGTGCCTGGAGTGTAGGAGGGGAGACCCAGTACTTC. This gives the protein CAWSVGGETQYF.

This clone was found a few times. This could be a read error, since a much larger clone is one nucleotide away. This chain connects TRBV19 to TRBJ1-2, with D hard to call. The V gene's germline CDR1 is LNHDA and CDR2 SQIVND (reference sequence). The CDR3 is 13 residues long. V was trimmed by 7 bases and J by 0 bases, leaving 9 bases between them. In DNA form, the CDR3 reads TGTGCCAGTACCTTTACAGCTAACTATGGCTACACCTTC. Translated, it gives CASTFTANYGYTF. The whole variable domain, remainder taken from reference TRBV19 and TRBJ1-2, is DGGITQSPKYLFRKEGQNVTLSCEQNLNHDAMYWYRQDPGQGLRLIYYSQIVNDFQKGDIAEGYSVSREKKESFPLTVTSAQKNPTAFYLCASTFTANYGYTFGSGTRLTVV.

This clone has a count of ten or more. The sample holds other DNA sequences that translate to the same CDR3. The J gene is TRBJ2-1, the V gene TRBV20-1; D tentatively reads TRBD1 or TRBD2 (6 bases each). V was shortened by 2 bases and J by 2 bases, with 10 bases between the two germline ends. Germline V CDR1 and CDR2: DFQATT, SNEGSKA (reference sequence). The CDR3 covers 14 residues. The CDR3, as DNA: TGCAGTGCTAGACGCGGGGACACCTACAATGAGCAGTTCTTC. This translates into CSARRGDTYNEQFF.

The chain carries TRBV18 and TRBJ2-3; unclear D gene. The length of the CDR3 is 18 residues. The V gene's germline CDR1 is KGHSH and CDR2 LQKENI. V was clipped by 6 bases and J by 0 bases, with 22 bases between them. The CDR3 sequence: CASSLHAHSSSSTDTQYF. For the CDR3, the DNA is TGTGCCAGCTCCCTCCACGCCCATTCCTCCTCTAGCACAGATACGCAGTATTTT.

The table lists this clone with a few counts. A much larger clone is a single base away; this may be a read error. The V and J genes are TRBV5-1 and TRBJ1-4, with D possibly being TRBD1 (6 bases). CDR3 length equals 13 residues. CDR1 SGHRS and CDR2 YFSETQ come from the germline V gene. CDR3 bases: TGCGCCAGCTCAGGGGAGGCCAATGAAAAACTGCTTTTT. Translating it yields CASSGEANEKLLF.

With regard to this clone: At one of its ends the junction is not consistent with the germline gene, which may arise from a read error. This sequence joins TRBV29-1 and TRBJ2-7; 8 positions match TRBD1. The germline V gene encodes CDR1 SQVTM and CDR2 ANQGSEA. This CDR3 has 16 amino acids. The CDR3 loop reads CSVDFSGTGNPYDQYF. CDR3 DNA sequence: TGCAGCGTAGACTTTTCCGGGACAGGAAATCCCTACGATCAGTACTTC.

This clone was seen a few times. The rearrangement links TRBV4-1 to TRBJ2-3; D gene ambiguous. CDR1 and CDR2 (germline): MGHRA, YSYEKL. This CDR3 region has 15 residues. V was trimmed by 4 bases and J by 6 bases, leaving 17 bases between them. CDR3 protein: CASSPGGRFVDTQYF. The DNA of the CDR3 is TGCGCCAGCAGCCCCGGCGGCAGGTTTGTTGATACGCAGTATTTT.

This clone was seen repeatedly, ten times or more. V usage is TRBV30 and J usage is TRBJ2-3; TRBD2 agrees at 9 bases. V was pared by 4 bases and J by 4 bases, with 3 bases of the junction left unmatched. Germline CDR1 and CDR2: GTSNPN and SVGIG (reference sequence). This CDR3 spans 13 amino acids. CDR3 in DNA: TGTGCCTGGAATAGCGGGAGTTCAGATACGCAGTATTTT. Its translation is CAWNSGSSDTQYF.

V gene TRBV7-6 combines with J gene TRBJ1-3; D may be TRBD1 (6 bases). The CDR3 sequence is 16 residues long. Per the germline V gene, CDR1 is SGHVS and CDR2 is FNYEAQ. Trimming took 4 bases from V and 3 from J, leaving 16 bases between them. CDR3 sequence (DNA): TGTGCCAGCAGCTCCGAACAGGGTCTAAGTGGAAACACCATATATTTT. Protein: CASSSEQGLSGNTIYF.

This clone occurred a few times. Other DNA sequences in the sample encode the same CDR3. The chain carries TRBV7-2 and TRBJ2-3; possible D gene TRBD2, 5 bases. Germline V gives CDR1 SGHTA, CDR2 FQGNSA. The CDR3 loop spans 13 amino acids. The V and J ends lost 2 bases and 3 bases respectively, with 6 bases between them. CDR3 region: CASSLRRTDTQYF. The CDR3 nucleotides read TGTGCCAGCAGCTTACGGAGGACAGATACGCAGTATTTT.

This clone was seen only a few times. This may stem from a read error, because a much larger clone lies one nucleotide away. The V call is TRBV27, the J call TRBJ2-3; no clear D. Trimming removed 8 bases from V and 1 base from J, with 13 bases in between. The CDR3 has 14 amino acids. CDR1 is MNHEY, CDR2 SMNVEV, per germline (reference sequence). Written as DNA, the CDR3 is TGTGCCAGCGGCCAGGTATCAGGCACAGATACGCAGTATTTT. Translation gives CASGQVSGTDTQYF.

This clone was observed many times. V is TRBV9 and J is TRBJ2-1; D is unclear. The CDR3 length is 11 residues. Trimming shortened V by 3 bases and J by 8 bases, and 6 bases separated the two germline ends. Germline V gene lookup returns CDR1 SGDLS and CDR2 YYNGEE. The DNA for the CDR3 is TGTGCCAGCAGCGGAGCATATGAGCAGTTCTTC. Its translation: CASSGAYEQFF.

Many counts were recorded for this clone. This specimen includes other DNA sequences encoding the same CDR3. The V gene is TRBV12-5, the J gene TRBJ2-2; tentatively, D is TRBD1 (6 bases). Germline V lookup: CDR1 LGHNT, CDR2 FRNRAP. Trimming left V 1 base short and J 9 bases short, with 18 bases between. The CDR3 totals 16 residues. CDR3 bases: TGTGCTAGTGGTTTGGACGGTGGGGGCGCCTACCGGGAGCTGTTTTTT. This translates into CASGLDGGGAYRELFF. The whole variable domain, filled in from reference TRBV12-5 and TRBJ2-2, reads DARVTQTPRHKVTEMGQEVTMRCQPILGHNTVFWYRQTMMQGLELLAYFRNRAPLDDSGMPKDRFSAEMPDATLATLKIQPSEPRDSAVYFCASGLDGGGAYRELFFGEGSRLTVL.

As regards this clone: A read error may be the cause here, since a much bigger clone is one base away. The same CDR3 can be traced to other DNA sequences in this sample. The rearrangement joins TRBV9 to TRBJ2-1, with D hard to call. The CDR3 length is 15 residues. V was trimmed by 5 bases and J by 6 bases, leaving 18 bases between them. Germline CDR1 and CDR2: SGDLS and YYNGEE. In DNA, the CDR3 is TGTGCCAGCAGTGCTCGGCCTAGTCTGGGCAATGAGCAGTTCTTC. This translates into CASSARPSLGNEQFF.